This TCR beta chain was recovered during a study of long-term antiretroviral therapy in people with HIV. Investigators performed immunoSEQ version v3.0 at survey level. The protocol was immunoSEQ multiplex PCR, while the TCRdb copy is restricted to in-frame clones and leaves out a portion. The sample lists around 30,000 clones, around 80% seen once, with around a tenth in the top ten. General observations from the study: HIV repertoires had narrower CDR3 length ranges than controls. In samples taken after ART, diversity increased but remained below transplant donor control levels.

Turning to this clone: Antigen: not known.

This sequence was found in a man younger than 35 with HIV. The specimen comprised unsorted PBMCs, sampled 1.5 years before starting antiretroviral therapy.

CDR3 loop: CASSPGRTQYF. CDR3 DNA: TGTGCCAGCAGCCCGGGGCGAACGCAGTATTTT. V and J are TRBV5-5 and TRBJ2-3; D may correspond to TRBD1 or TRBD2 (5 bases each). CDR1 is SGHKS, CDR2 YYEKEE, per germline (reference sequence). Trimming took off 4 bases at V and 9 bases at J, with 9 bases between the two ends. This CDR3 has 11 residues. Complete variable domain (other parts from reference TRBV5-5 and TRBJ2-3): DAGVTQSPTHLIKTRGQQVTLRCSPISGHKSVSWYQQVLGQGPQFIFQYYEKEERGRGNFPDRFSARQFPNYSSELNVNALLLGDSALYLCASSPGRTQYFGPGTRLTVL.